The clone carrying this T cell receptor beta chain was found a few times. Its antigen remains unidentified. UMIs and a universal primer site were added when TCR cDNA was made by 5'RACE template switching. Each CDR3 protein gets one entry after TCRdb re-called the 5' RACE reads with MiXCR. The sample contains 300,000 to 350,000 distinct CDR3 sequences, 3% to 4.5% of which appear only once. The sample originates from a study of T cells after yellow fever vaccination. Study summary: Preparation used SMART-Seq v4 Ultra Low Input for the low-cell-number fractions. Study-wide points: Post-booster repertoires again held most primary-vaccination clones (approximately 96% CD4, roughly 88% CD8). Some clonotypes, a small share, were shared between CD4 and CD8 compartments.

Deletions cut 4 bases from V and 2 bases from J, with 14 bases between. The CDR3 has 15 residues. Germline CDR1 and CDR2: SGHDN and FVKESK. The chain has TRBV14 and TRBJ1-2; D perhaps matches TRBD1 (5 bases). The sample consisted of PBMCs, taken 5 days after the yellow fever booster vaccination. The sequence was collected from a man between 18 and 29 years old who received the YFV17D yellow fever vaccine. The CDR3 spells CASSRDSLGNYGYTF. CDR3 coding DNA: TGTGCCAGCAGCCGAGACAGTTTGGGGAACTATGGCTACACCTTC.